This entry concerns a single T cell receptor (beta chain). Its cognate antigen is unknown. Every subset's genomic DNA went evenly onto several immunoSEQ plates. The authors ran unsorted PBMC replicate PCRs on roughly 330 ng DNA, some 30,000 T cell genomes. Per the study methods: Junction-only immunoSEQ sequences carried no quality scores, so filtering differed. The method was immunoSEQ multiplex PCR; TCRdb's version includes in-frame clones alone and lacks a portion of them. From that table come the V and J calls and clone size; the DNA was used to work out D and trimming. This sample carries some 470,000 clones, roughly four fifths of them seen once, and the ten largest clones take over 10%. This record belongs to a study of shared clonotypes between healthy human individuals. Study findings and constraints: Tissues were not sampled, only blood, and their repertoires likely differ.

The CDR3 has 17 amino acids. Germline-derived CDR1 and CDR2 are MNHEY and SMNVEV (reference sequence). V shed 2 bases, J shed 0 bases, and the junction held 7 bases outside the gene matches. The sample comprised PBMCs. This sequence was found in a woman between 40 and 50 years old in good health. Some clones in this sample may be carry-over from other donors' samples. V gene TRBV27 combines with J gene TRBJ1-5; 7 bases are shared with TRBD1. The CDR3 is CASSLRQGGYSNQPQHF. As DNA, the CDR3 is TGTGCCAGCAGTTTACGGCAGGGGGGCTATAGCAATCAGCCCCAGCATTTT.